This TCR beta chain derives from a study of beta chain features in type 1 diabetes. About the research overall: All samples yielded 107,917,701 examined sorted cells.

Comments on this clone: What it binds is unknown.

Expressed TCRB transcripts were sequenced because the isolated RNA had all been reverse transcribed beforehand. TCRdb keeps only in-frame clones here, not all; method: immunoSEQ multiplex PCR. The table has 250,000 or so clones, 25% to 35% seen once; the top ten hold more than 3%. With 5 bases removed from V and 1 base from J, the gap between germline ends came to 14 bases. The CDR3 totals 15 residues. Germline assignment: CDR1 MDHEN and CDR2 SYDVKM. Study findings and constraints: Lower insertion and higher deletion counts appeared at VDJ junctions in type 1 diabetes patients. TCRB CDR3s from Type 1 diabetes patients were moderately but significantly shorter in all four CD4+ subsets. Whatever favoring of shorter templates PCR might show would apply equally to patients and controls.

Sequencing was performed on central memory CD4+ T cells from blood. The clonotype comes from a man aged 30 to 39 in good health. J is TRBJ1-1 and V is TRBV28, with D perhaps matching TRBD1 (6 bases). The CDR3 protein is CASSQKGHQNTEAFF. The CDR3 coding sequence is TGTGCCAGCAGTCAGAAGGGACATCAGAACACTGAAGCTTTCTTT.